Given below is one T cell receptor beta chain in context. The data originate from a study of control samples from healthy donors and cancer patients. This CDR3 contains 15 residues. CDR1 is MNHEY and CDR2 is SMNVEV in the germline V gene (reference sequence). Trimming removed 5 bases at V and 6 bases at J, with 19 bases between. This table comes from immunoSEQ multiplex PCR, and its TCRdb copy is limited to in-frame clones, with some not included. The repertoire consists of tens of thousands of clones, with approximately 84% occurring once and the leading ten covering around 35%. Source material: PBMCs. The sequence came from an older man with lung cancer. The chain is built from TRBV27 and TRBJ1-2, with D tentatively TRBD1 (6 bases). CDR3 sequence: CASSPTDRWVNGYTF. In DNA form, the CDR3 reads TGTGCCAGCAGTCCAACCGACAGGTGGGTTAATGGCTACACCTTC.